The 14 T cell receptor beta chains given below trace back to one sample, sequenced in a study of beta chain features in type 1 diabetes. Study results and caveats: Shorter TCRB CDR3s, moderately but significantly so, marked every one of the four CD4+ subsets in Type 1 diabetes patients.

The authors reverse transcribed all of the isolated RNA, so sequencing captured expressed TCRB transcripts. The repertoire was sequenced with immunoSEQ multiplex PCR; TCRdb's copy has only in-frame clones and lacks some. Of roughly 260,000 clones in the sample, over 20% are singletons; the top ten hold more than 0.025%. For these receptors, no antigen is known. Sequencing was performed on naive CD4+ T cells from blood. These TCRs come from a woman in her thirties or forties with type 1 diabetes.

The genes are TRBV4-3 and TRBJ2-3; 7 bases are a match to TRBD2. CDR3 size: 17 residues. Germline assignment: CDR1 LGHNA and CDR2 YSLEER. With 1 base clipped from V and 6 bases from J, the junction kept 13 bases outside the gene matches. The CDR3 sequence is CASSQAPMGGSLDTQYF. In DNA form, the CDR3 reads TGCGCCAGCAGCCAAGCTCCCATGGGCGGGAGTCTGGATACGCAGTATTTT.

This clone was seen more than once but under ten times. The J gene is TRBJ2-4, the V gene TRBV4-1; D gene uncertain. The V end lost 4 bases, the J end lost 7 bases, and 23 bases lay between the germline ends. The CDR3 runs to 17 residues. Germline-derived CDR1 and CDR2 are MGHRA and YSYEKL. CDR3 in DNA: TGCGCCAGCAGCCTTTACGGGTCCCCACGGAACGGTAACATTCAGTACTTC. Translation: CASSLYGSPRNGNIQYF.

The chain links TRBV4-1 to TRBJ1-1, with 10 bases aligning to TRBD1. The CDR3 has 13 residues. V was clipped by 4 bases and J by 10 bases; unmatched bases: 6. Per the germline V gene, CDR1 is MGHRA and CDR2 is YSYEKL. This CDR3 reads CASSPRQGAAAFF. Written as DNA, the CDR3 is TGCGCCAGCAGCCCTAGACAGGGGGCCGCAGCTTTCTTT.

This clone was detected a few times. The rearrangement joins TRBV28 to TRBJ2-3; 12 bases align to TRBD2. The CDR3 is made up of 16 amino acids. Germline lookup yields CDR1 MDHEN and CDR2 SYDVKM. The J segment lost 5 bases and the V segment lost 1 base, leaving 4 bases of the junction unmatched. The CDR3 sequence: CASSLSLAGGVDTQYF. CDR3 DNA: TGTGCCAGCAGTTTATCCCTAGCGGGGGGGGTAGATACGCAGTATTTT.

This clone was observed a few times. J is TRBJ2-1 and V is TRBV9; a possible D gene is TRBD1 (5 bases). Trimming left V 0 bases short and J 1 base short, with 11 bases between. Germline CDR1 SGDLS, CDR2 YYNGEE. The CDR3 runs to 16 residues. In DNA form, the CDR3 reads TGTGCCAGCAGCGTAGGGGGCGGCCGTTCCTACAATGAGCAGTTCTTC. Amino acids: CASSVGGGRSYNEQFF. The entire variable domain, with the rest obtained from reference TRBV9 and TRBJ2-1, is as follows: DSGVTQTPKHLITATGQRVTLRCSPRSGDLSVYWYQQSLDQGLQFLIQYYNGEERAKGNILERFSAQQFPDLHSELNLSSLELGDSALYFCASSVGGGRSYNEQFFGPGTRLTVL.

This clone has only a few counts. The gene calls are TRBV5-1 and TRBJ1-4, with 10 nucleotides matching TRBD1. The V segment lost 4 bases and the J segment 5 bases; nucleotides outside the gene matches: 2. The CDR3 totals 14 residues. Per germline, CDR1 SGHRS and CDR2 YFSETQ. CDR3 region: CASSPDRGNEKLFF. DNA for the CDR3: TGCGCCAGCAGCCCGGACAGGGGGAATGAAAAACTGTTTTTT.

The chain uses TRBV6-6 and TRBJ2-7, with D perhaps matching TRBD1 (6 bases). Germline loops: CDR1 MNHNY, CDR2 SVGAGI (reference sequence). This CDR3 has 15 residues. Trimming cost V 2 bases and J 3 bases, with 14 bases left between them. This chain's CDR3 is CASSYAGTKFYEQYF. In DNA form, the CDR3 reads TGTGCCAGCAGTTACGCCGGGACAAAATTCTACGAGCAGTACTTC.

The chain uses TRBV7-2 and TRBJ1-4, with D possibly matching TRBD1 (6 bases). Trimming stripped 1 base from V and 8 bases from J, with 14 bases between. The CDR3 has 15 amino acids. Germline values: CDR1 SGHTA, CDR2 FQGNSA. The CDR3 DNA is TGTGCCAGCAGCTTAGGGGGACACGCCGGCGAAAAACTGTTTTTT. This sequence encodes CASSLGGHAGEKLFF.

In DNA form, the CDR3 reads TGCGCCAGCAGCTCGGCTGAGGAGATGAGCACAGATACGCAGTATTTT. This codes for CASSSAEEMSTDTQYF. The chain is built from TRBV5-1 and TRBJ2-3; the D is unclear. Germline V CDR1 and CDR2: SGHRS, YFSETQ. The CDR3 totals 16 residues. V was shortened by 3 bases and J by 0 bases, with 14 bases between the two germline ends. Supplemented by reference TRBV5-1 and TRBJ2-3, the full variable domain reads KAGVTQTPRYLIKTRGQQVTLSCSPISGHRSVSWYQQTPGQGLQFLFEYFSETQRNKGNFPGRFSGRQFSNSRSEMNVSTLELGDSALYLCASSSAEEMSTDTQYFGPGTRLTVL.

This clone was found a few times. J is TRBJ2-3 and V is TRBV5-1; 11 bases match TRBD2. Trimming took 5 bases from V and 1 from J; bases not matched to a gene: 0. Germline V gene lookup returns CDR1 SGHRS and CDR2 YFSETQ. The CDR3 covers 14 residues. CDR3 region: CASRGLAGTDTQYF. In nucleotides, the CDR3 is TGCGCCAGCAGGGGACTAGCGGGCACAGATACGCAGTATTTT.

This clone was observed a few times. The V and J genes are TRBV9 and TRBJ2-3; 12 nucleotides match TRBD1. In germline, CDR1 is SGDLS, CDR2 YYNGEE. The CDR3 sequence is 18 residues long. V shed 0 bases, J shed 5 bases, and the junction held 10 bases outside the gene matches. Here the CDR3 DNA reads TGTGCCAGCAGCGTAGTCCTTTCCGGGACAGGGGGCCTAGATACGCAGTATTTT. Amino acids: CASSVVLSGTGGLDTQYF.

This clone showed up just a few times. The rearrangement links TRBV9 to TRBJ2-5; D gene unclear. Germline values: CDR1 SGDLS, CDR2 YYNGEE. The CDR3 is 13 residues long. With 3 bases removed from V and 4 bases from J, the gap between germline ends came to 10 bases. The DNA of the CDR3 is TGTGCCAGCAGCGGTTCACTCGTAGAGACCCAGTACTTC. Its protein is CASSGSLVETQYF. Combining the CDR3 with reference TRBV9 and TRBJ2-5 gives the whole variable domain DSGVTQTPKHLITATGQRVTLRCSPRSGDLSVYWYQQSLDQGLQFLIQYYNGEERAKGNILERFSAQQFPDLHSELNLSSLELGDSALYFCASSGSLVETQYFGPGTRLLVL.

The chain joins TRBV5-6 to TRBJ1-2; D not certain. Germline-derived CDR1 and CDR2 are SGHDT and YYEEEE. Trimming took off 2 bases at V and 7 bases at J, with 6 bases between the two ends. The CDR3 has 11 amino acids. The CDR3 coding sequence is TGTGCCAGCAGCTTTGAGTTTGGCTACACCTTC. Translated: CASSFEFGYTF.

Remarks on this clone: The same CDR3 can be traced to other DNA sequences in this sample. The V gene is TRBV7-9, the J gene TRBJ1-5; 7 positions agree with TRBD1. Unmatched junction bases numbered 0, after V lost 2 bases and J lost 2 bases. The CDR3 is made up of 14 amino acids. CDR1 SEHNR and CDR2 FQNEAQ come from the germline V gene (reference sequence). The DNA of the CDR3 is TGTGCCAGCAGCTTACAGGGGGGCAATCAGCCCCAGCATTTT. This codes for CASSLQGGNQPQHF.